The clone carrying this T cell receptor beta chain was counted only a few times. Its antigen is undetermined. The data originate from a study of beta chain features in type 1 diabetes. Whole-study results and caveats: Within each of all four CD4+ subsets, Type 1 diabetes patients had TCRB CDR3s that were moderately but significantly shorter.

Isolated RNA was reverse transcribed in full, so expressed TCRB transcripts were sequenced. Profiling relied on immunoSEQ multiplex PCR, and the TCRdb table lists in-frame clones only, not all of them. This sample yields some 900,000 clones, of which about a sixth are seen a single time; 0.02% to 0.025% belongs to the top ten. V lost 9 bases and J lost 2; bases outside the gene matches: 1. Germline loops: CDR1 ENHRY, CDR2 SYGVKD. The CDR3 runs to 12 residues. The sequencing input was naive CD4+ T cells from blood. The V and J genes are TRBV10-3 and TRBJ2-7; 10 nucleotides match TRBD2. The receptor was derived from a woman under 30 in good health. CDR3 bases: TGTGCCATGGGGACTAGCGCCTACGAGCAGTACTTC. Translation: CAMGTSAYEQYF.